This T cell receptor (beta chain) was identified in a study of CD8+ T cells in alopecia areata. Study-wide findings and caveats: Clonality exceeded that of normal scalp in lesional scalp, most notably in alopecia totalis/universalis. Sequence data from scalp samples additionally include resident alphabeta T cells of normal skin.

This CDR3 region has 12 residues. Germline loops: CDR1 SGHTA, CDR2 FQGNSA. Trimming left V 3 bases short and J 7 bases short, with 8 bases between. RNA, once extracted, was reverse transcribed into cDNA for use as the sequencing template. Profiled with immunoSEQ multiplex PCR; TCRdb holds only in-frame clones, not every one. Here the sample spans roughly 20,000 clones, approximately 59% being singletons. Sorting of the five patients' CD4+ cells gave CD25+CD127- cells as the output. Those with alopecia areata gave lesional scalp punch biopsies and peripheral blood. Using a FACSAria, the CD4+ and CD8+ T cells were sorted from the PBMCs. To note about this clone: The target antigen is unknown.

The chain has TRBV7-2 and TRBJ2-3; D may be TRBD1 (6 bases). The sample taken for sequencing was CD4+ Tregs sorted from blood. This TCR was recovered from a human donor with alopecia areata. The CDR3 nucleotides are TGTGCCAGCAGCTTTAGGGGGAATACGCAGTATTTT. Translation: CASSFRGNTQYF.